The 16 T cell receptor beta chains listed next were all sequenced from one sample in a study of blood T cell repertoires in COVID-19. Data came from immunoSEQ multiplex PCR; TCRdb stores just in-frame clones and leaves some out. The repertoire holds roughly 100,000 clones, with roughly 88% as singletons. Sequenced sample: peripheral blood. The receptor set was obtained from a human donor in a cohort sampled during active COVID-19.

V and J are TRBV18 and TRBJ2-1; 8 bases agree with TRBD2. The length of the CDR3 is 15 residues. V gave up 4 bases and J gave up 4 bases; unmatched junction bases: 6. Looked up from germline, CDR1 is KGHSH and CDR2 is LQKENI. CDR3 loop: CASSLTSGTYNEQFF. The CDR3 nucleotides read TGTGCCAGCTCACTTACTAGCGGCACTTACAATGAGCAGTTCTTC.

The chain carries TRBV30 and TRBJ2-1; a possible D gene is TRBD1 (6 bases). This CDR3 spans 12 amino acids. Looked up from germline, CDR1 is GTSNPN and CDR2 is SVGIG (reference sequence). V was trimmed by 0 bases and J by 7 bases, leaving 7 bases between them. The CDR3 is CAWSVQGNEQFF. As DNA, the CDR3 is TGTGCCTGGAGTGTACAGGGTAATGAGCAGTTCTTC.

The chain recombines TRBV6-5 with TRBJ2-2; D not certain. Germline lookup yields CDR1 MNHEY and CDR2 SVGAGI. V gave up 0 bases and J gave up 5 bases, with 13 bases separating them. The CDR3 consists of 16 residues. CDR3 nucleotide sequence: TGTGCCAGCAGTTACTCCACCAACAGACGGACCGGGGAGCTGTTTTTT. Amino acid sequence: CASSYSTNRRTGELFF.

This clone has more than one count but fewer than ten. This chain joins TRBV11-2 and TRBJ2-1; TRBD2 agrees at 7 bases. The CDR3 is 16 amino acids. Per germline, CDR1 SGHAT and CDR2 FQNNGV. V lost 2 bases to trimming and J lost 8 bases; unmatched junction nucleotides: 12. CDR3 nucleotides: TGTGCCAGCAGCTTAAATCTAGCGGACCCGCGCGATGAGCAGTTCTTC. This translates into CASSLNLADPRDEQFF.

Here the CDR3 reads CSVEKRGEKLFF. The CDR3 DNA is TGCAGCGTTGAAAAGCGGGGTGAAAAACTGTTTTTT. This chain links TRBV29-1 with TRBJ1-4; D is ambiguous. The germline V gene has CDR1 SQVTM and CDR2 ANQGSEA. The CDR3 runs to 12 residues. V lost 2 bases and J lost 7, with 8 bases in between. Variable domain in full (rest from reference TRBV29-1 and TRBJ1-4): SAVISQKPSRDICQRGTSLTIQCQVDSQVTMMFWYRQQPGQSLTLIATANQGSEATYESGFVIDKFPISRPNLTFSTLTVSNMSPEDSSIYLCSVEKRGEKLFFGSGTQLSVL.

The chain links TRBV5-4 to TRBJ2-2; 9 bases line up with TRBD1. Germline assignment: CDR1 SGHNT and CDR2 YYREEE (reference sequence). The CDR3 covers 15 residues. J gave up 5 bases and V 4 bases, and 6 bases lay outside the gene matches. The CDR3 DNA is TGTGCCAGCAGCGAACAGGGGGCGGTAACCGGGGAGCTGTTTTTT. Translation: CASSEQGAVTGELFF.

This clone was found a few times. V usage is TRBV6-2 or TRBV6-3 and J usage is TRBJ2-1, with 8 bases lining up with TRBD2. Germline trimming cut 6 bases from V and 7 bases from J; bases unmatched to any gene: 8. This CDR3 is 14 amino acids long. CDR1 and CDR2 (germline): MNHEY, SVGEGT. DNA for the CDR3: TGTGCCAGCAGCCTAGCGGGTGATCTTAATGAGCAGTTCTTC. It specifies CASSLAGDLNEQFF.

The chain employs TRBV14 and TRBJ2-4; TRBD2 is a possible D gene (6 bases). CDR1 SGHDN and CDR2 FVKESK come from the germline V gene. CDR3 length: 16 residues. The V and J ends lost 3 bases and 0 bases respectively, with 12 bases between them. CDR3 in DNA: TGTGCCAGCAGCCAGGTGGCGGGGCTAGCCAAAAACATTCAGTACTTC. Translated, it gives CASSQVAGLAKNIQYF.

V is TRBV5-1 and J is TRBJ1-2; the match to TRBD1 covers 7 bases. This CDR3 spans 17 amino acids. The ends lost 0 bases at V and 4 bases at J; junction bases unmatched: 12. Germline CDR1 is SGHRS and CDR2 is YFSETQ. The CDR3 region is CASSLVSGTAFSYGYTF. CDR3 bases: TGCGCCAGCAGCTTGGTTTCCGGGACAGCGTTTTCCTATGGCTACACCTTC.

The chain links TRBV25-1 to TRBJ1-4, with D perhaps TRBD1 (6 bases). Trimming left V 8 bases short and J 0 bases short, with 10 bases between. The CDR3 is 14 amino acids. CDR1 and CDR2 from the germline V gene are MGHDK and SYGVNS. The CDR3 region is CASRDIATNEKLFF. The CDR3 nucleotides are TGTGCCAGCCGGGACATTGCAACTAATGAAAAACTGTTTTTT.

CDR3 in amino acids: CASSWTGSSYNEQFF. The CDR3 DNA reads TGCGCCAGCAGCTGGACAGGGAGCTCCTACAATGAGCAGTTCTTC. V gene TRBV5-1 combines with J gene TRBJ2-1, with 8 bases that match TRBD1. CDR1 and CDR2 from the germline V gene are SGHRS and YFSETQ. The J segment lost 0 bases and the V segment lost 3 bases, leaving 2 bases of the junction unmatched. The CDR3 loop spans 15 amino acids. The full variable domain, in which reference TRBV5-1 and TRBJ2-1 provide the parts outside the CDR3, is KAGVTQTPRYLIKTRGQQVTLSCSPISGHRSVSWYQQTPGQGLQFLFEYFSETQRNKGNFPGRFSGRQFSNSRSEMNVSTLELGDSALYLCASSWTGSSYNEQFFGPGTRLTVL.

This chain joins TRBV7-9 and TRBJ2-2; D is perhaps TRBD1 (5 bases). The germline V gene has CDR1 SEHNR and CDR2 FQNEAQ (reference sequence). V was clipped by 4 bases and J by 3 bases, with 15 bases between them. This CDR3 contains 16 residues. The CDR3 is CASSSQVGADTGELFF. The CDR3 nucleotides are TGTGCCAGCAGCTCCCAAGTAGGGGCGGACACCGGGGAGCTGTTTTTT.

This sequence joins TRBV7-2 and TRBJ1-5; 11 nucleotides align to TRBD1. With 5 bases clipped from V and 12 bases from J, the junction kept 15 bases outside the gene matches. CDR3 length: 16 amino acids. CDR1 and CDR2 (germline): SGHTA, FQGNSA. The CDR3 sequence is CASSLMLRDRGTGQHF. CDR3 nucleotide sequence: TGTGCCAGCAGCCTAATGCTCCGGGACAGGGGGACGGGCCAGCATTTT.

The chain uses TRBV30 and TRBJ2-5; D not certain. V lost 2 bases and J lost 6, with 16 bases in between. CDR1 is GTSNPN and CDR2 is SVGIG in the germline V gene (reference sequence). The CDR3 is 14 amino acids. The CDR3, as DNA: TGTGCCTGGAGTCTTGCGCCGGTCGTGAAGACCCAGTACTTC. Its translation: CAWSLAPVVKTQYF.

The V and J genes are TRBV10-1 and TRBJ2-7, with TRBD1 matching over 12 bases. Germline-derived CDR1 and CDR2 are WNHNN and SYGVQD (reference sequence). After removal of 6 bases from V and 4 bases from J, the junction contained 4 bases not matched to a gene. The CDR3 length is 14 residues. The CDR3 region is CASSRDRGPYEQYF. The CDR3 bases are TGCGCCAGCAGCAGGGACAGGGGGCCTTACGAGCAGTACTTC.

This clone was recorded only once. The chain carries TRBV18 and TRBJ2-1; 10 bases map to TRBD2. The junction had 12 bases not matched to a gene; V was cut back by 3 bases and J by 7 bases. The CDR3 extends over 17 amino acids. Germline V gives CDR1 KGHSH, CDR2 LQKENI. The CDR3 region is CASSPLGGLAAINEQFF. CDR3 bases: TGTGCCAGCTCACCCCTCGGCGGACTAGCGGCCATTAATGAGCAGTTCTTC.